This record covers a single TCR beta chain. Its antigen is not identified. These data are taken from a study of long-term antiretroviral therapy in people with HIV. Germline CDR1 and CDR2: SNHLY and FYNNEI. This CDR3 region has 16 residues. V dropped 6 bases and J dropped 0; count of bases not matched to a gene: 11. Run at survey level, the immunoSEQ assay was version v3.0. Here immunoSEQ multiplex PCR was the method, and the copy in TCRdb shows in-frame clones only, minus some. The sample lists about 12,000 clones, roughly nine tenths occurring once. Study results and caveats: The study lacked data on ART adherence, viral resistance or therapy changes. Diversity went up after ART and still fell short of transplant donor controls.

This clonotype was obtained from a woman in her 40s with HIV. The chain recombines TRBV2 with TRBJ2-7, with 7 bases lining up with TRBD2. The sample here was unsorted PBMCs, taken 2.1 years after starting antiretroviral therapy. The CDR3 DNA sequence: TGTGCCAGCAGGGGAGGGGTTGGCAGTAGCTCCTACGAGCAGTACTTC. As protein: CASRGGVGSSSYEQYF.